These 6 T cell receptor beta chains originate from one sample sequenced in a study of cytomegalovirus exposure and HLA in healthy donors (dated by TCRdb to 2016 to 2017). Library creation used the immunoSEQ multiplex PCR assay. The multiplex PCR relied on a mix of 60 forward primers for TCR Vbeta segments and 13 reverse primers for TCR Jbeta segments. TCRdb obtained this table from immuneACCESS and retained in-frame rearrangements with V and J assigned. These tables miss some clones; where compared with another copy, unresolved V genes account for less than half of the shortfall, and the remainder is unexplained. The sample table lists more than 85,000 clones, over 60% of them with a count of one. 2.5% to 3.5% of the sample belongs to the ten largest clones. Sequencing was done on a sample of PBMCs. The receptor source for this set is a male donor in good health and CMV-seropositive.

The chain employs TRBV5-4 and TRBJ2-1; 11 nucleotides line up with TRBD2. From germline, CDR1 is SGHNT and CDR2 YYREEE (reference sequence). V lost 4 bases to trimming and J lost 8 bases; unmatched junction nucleotides: 11. The CDR3 runs to 16 residues. In DNA, the CDR3 is TGTGCCAGCAGCAGTAGCGGGGGGGGCCTAGGCGATGAGCAGTTCTTC. It encodes CASSSSGGGLGDEQFF.

This rearrangement joins TRBV5-4 to TRBJ2-1, with 9 bases that match TRBD1. The length of the CDR3 is 14 residues. CDR1 and CDR2 (germline): SGHNT, YYREEE (reference sequence). Trimming took 3 bases from V and 8 from J; bases not matched to a gene: 6. Written as DNA, the CDR3 is TGTGCCAGCAGCTCGGGACAGGGAATACATGAGCAGTTCTTC. Protein sequence: CASSSGQGIHEQFF.

V and J are TRBV9 and TRBJ1-5; D gene ambiguous. CDR1 is SGDLS and CDR2 is YYNGEE in the germline V gene. V lost 3 bases and J lost 7, with 5 bases in between. The CDR3 is made up of 11 amino acids. In DNA form, the CDR3 reads TGTGCCAGCAGCGCCAGACAGCCCCAGCATTTT. It yields the protein CASSARQPQHF.

This chain connects TRBV9 to TRBJ2-7; tentatively, D is TRBD2 (6 bases). The germline V gene has CDR1 SGDLS and CDR2 YYNGEE. V lost 0 bases and J lost 3, with 10 bases in between. The CDR3 has 14 amino acids. This chain's CDR3 is CASSVEDGSYEQYF. CDR3 bases: TGTGCCAGCAGCGTAGAGGACGGGAGCTACGAGCAGTACTTC.

This chain connects TRBV6-5 to TRBJ1-1, with TRBD1 as a possible D gene (5 bases). The CDR3 extends over 15 amino acids. Per the germline V gene, CDR1 is MNHEY and CDR2 is SVGAGI. The germline V and J ends were trimmed by 6 bases and 2 bases, with 16 bases remaining between them. For the CDR3, the DNA is TGTGCCAGCAGACCACCCAGGACACTCAACACTGAAGCTTTCTTT. Its translation is CASRPPRTLNTEAFF.

The CDR3 is CASRGGQGRETQYF. The CDR3 nucleotides read TGTGCCAGCCGCGGGGGACAGGGGAGGGAGACCCAGTACTTC. The rearrangement joins TRBV11-3 to TRBJ2-5; 10 positions agree with TRBD1. Losses at the gene ends were 8 bases for V and 5 bases for J; bases not matched to a gene: 8. CDR1 and CDR2 (germline): SGHNT, YENEEA. The CDR3 length is 14 residues.